These T cell receptor beta chains were read from a single sample in a study of blood T cells in healthy people across ages. TCRdb re-called the 5' RACE reads through MiXCR, storing one row per CDR3 protein. The table lists approximately 800,000 distinct CDR3 sequences, around 24% of them singletons. These data were likewise used in another study, on T cells of mothers and their children.

The specimen sequenced was blood. The receptors stem from a boy aged 10-17 years in good health. Each CDR3 is given without its conserved first and last residue. The D gene is left open where the match is weak.

TRBJ2-5	.	TRBV20-1	SALPRTKGETQY
TRBJ1-6	TRBD1	TRBV15	ATSRAQDRGNSPLH
.	TRBD1	TRBV7-9	ASSSNRGPKPYEQY
TRBJ1-2	.	TRBV4-1	ASSQGDTSNYGYT
TRBJ2-7	.	TRBV27	ASSPARTYEQY
TRBJ1-6	.	TRBV21-1	ASSTLTRGVGYNSPLH
TRBJ2-3	.	TRBV20-1	SAPAGTVLGDTQY
TRBJ1-4	TRBD1	TRBV27	ASSWAPGQGARLANEKLF
.	.	TRBV7-3	ASSLMGGLETQY
TRBJ2-5	TRBD1	TRBV7-9	ASSRGTALGEQY
TRBJ1-4	.	TRBV6-6	ASSYSGSANEKLF
TRBJ1-1	.	TRBV29-1	SVSSGRGTEAF
TRBJ2-4	.	TRBV6-6	ASQSFSSAKNIQY
TRBJ2-1	TRBD2	TRBV15	ATSSGGAYNEQF
TRBJ2-1	.	TRBV9	ASSPSPITGSPYNEQF
TRBJ2-5	TRBD2	TRBV12-3/TRBV12-4	ASSLHRTSGEETQY
TRBJ2-1	TRBD1	TRBV5-6	ASSPQGARWNEQF
.	.	TRBV7-9	ASLLAGTYEQY
TRBJ2-7	.	TRBV27	ASSLSNSPLYEQC
TRBJ2-5	.	TRBV5-1	ASSLVPVSGPAGETQY
TRBJ2-3	TRBD1	TRBV7-2	ASSRDRAADTQY
TRBJ1-6	.	TRBV7-3	ASSPTREGSPLH
TRBJ1-1	TRBD1	TRBV12-3/TRBV12-4	ASGPGQGIAEAF
TRBJ2-7	.	TRBV7-6	ASSWGRGARDEQY
TRBJ2-5	TRBD1	TRBV11-2	ASSPDRSLGETQY
TRBJ1-4	TRBD1	TRBV19	ASSPGQGPTFAEKLF
TRBJ2-3	.	TRBV7-3	ASSLERTRTDTQY
TRBJ2-5	.	TRBV5-1	ASSLGPGEETQY
TRBJ2-5	.	TRBV15	ATSRAQQRQY
TRBJ1-2	.	TRBV2	ASSTETNYGYT
TRBJ2-5	.	TRBV11-2	ASRATGRYDETQY
TRBJ2-5	TRBD1	TRBV2	ASSEDRPTGTQY
TRBJ2-5	.	TRBV20-1	SAIGRTQETQY
TRBJ1-1	.	TRBV5-1	ASSSKTDYRAF
TRBJ2-7	TRBD2	TRBV29-1	SVGGRPGQREYEQY
TRBJ2-4	.	TRBV7-8	ASTLGGATGLAKNIQY
TRBJ2-1	TRBD2	TRBV19	ASSNLAGSYNEQF
TRBJ2-5	.	TRBV6-5	ASSYSISQETQY
.	.	TRBV9	ASSVAVRLKSNEQF
TRBJ2-2	TRBD2	TRBV5-5	ASSPGLAPGELF
TRBJ2-5	.	TRBV29-1	SVEIGTGKETQY
TRBJ2-4	TRBD1	TRBV7-3	ASSFTGAGIQY
TRBJ2-3	.	TRBV7-3	ASSSQVRGGDTQY
TRBJ1-5	.	TRBV20-1	SAREKYSSFGQPQH
.	TRBD2	TRBV6-2/TRBV6-3	ASSSGGGAANEQF